The 12 T cell receptor beta chains listed next were all sequenced from one sample in a study of regulatory T cells in long-lasting Graves disease. Indicated time point: newly diagnosed GD, antithyroid drugs for less than 3 months. Following extraction of RNA from PBMCs, that RNA was used to make the TCR library. With iRepertoire HTBI primers and Arm-PCR of CDR3 regions, TCR beta libraries were built. In TCRdb, the multiplex PCR reads were re-called with MiXCR into one record per CDR3 protein. The data contain around 460,000 distinct CDR3 sequences, 11% to 15% of them seen just once; the ten biggest clones take up around a sixth. The same data also contributed to another study, on T cells in Graves' hyperthyroidism and ophthalmopathy.

The sample was peripheral blood mononuclear cells (PBMCs), taken at new diagnosis, from a patient treated with antithyroid drugs. The origin of the receptors is a woman aged 45 to 65 with Graves disease.

Concerning this clonotype itself: Possible read error: a much larger clone is one base away. CDR3 protein: CASKREETQYF. CDR3 nucleotides: TGTGCCAGCAAGAGGGAAGAGACCCAGTACTTC. The genes are TRBV28 and TRBJ2-5; a weak D match, TRBD2 (5 bases). V was cut by 7 bases and J by 3 bases, with 6 bases left in between. The CDR3 totals 11 residues. The V gene's germline CDR1 is MDHEN and CDR2 SYDVKM.

A word on this clonotype: A much larger clone sits a single nucleotide away, making a read error possible. The chain recombines TRBV6-1 with TRBJ2-3, with 8 bases identical to TRBD2. CDR1 is MNHNS, CDR2 SASEGT, per germline. The V gene end was trimmed by 6 bases and the J gene end by 0 bases; junction bases not matched to a gene: 5. The CDR3 totals 15 residues. The CDR3 loop reads CASSKASGSTDTQYF. The CDR3 nucleotides read TGTGCCAGCAGCAAGGCTAGCGGGAGCACAGATACGCAGTATTTT.

This clonotype was recorded many times. The J gene is TRBJ2-7, the V gene TRBV12-3 or TRBV12-4; 9 bases align to TRBD2. V shed 5 bases, J shed 6 bases, and the junction held 8 bases outside the gene matches. The CDR3 is made up of 14 amino acids. CDR3 sequence (DNA): TGTGCCAGCAGTGGGCCGGGACTAGCTCTCGAGCAGTACTTC. Its protein product is CASSGPGLALEQYF.

Many counts were recorded for this clonotype. The CDR3 nucleotides read TGTGCCAGCAGTTTAGGACCCAAGTGGGCCAAAAACATTCAGTACTTC. Protein: CASSLGPKWAKNIQYF. This rearrangement joins TRBV27 to TRBJ2-4; D is uncertain. Trimming left V 2 bases short and J 1 base short, with 12 bases between. The CDR3 is 16 amino acids. The V gene's germline CDR1 is MNHEY and CDR2 SMNVEV (reference sequence).

The chain uses TRBV18 and TRBJ2-1; 11 bases map to TRBD1. The CDR3 is 16 residues long. Trimming cost V 3 bases and J 7 bases; bases outside gene matches: 8. In germline, CDR1 is KGHSH, CDR2 LQKENI. The CDR3 here is CASSPPGQGVGNEQFF. The CDR3 DNA reads as TGTGCCAGCTCACCTCCGGGACAGGGGGTAGGAAATGAGCAGTTCTTC. The full variable domain, its missing parts supplied by reference TRBV18 and TRBJ2-1, is NAGVMQNPRHLVRRRGQEARLRCSPMKGHSHVYWYRQLPEEGLKFMVYLQKENIIDESGMPKERFSAEFPKEGPSILRIQQVVRGDSAAYFCASSPPGQGVGNEQFFGPGTRLTVL.

This clonotype was counted at least ten times. The chain has TRBV7-9 and TRBJ2-1; the D is unclear. The V and J ends lost 3 bases and 4 bases respectively, with 13 bases between them. Germline-derived CDR1 and CDR2 are SEHNR and FQNEAQ (reference sequence). The CDR3 runs 15 residues. The DNA of the CDR3 is TGTGCCAGCAGCTTCCGCGGTGGCGAATACAATGAGCAGTTCTTC. This translates into CASSFRGGEYNEQFF.

This clonotype was picked up a small number of times. This rearrangement joins TRBV6-2 or TRBV6-3 to TRBJ1-4; 9 positions match TRBD1. V lost 2 bases, J lost 6 bases, and 1 base stayed unmatched. The CDR3 consists of 14 residues. From germline, CDR1 is MNHEY and CDR2 SVGEGT. CDR3 protein: CASSYNRGHEKLFF. The DNA for the CDR3 is TGTGCCAGCAGTTACAACAGGGGGCATGAAAAACTGTTTTTT.

Worth noting for this clonotype: A single base separates this from a much larger clone, so it may be a read error. The chain couples TRBV6-2 or TRBV6-3 to TRBJ2-3, with TRBD1 matching 7 bases. Germline CDR1 reads MNHEY; CDR2 reads SVGEGT. This CDR3 spans 15 amino acids. The DNA of the CDR3 is TGTGCCAGCAGTGAAGCCGCCCGGGACAGCGATACGCAGTGTTTT. Translating it yields CASSEAARDSDTQCF.

As for this clonotype: A read error is possible here, since a much larger clone lies one base away. V gene TRBV7-2 combines with J gene TRBJ2-1, with D possibly TRBD2 on 7 matching bases. From germline, CDR1 is SGHTA and CDR2 FQGNSA. The CDR3 has 14 amino acids. The V end was cut by 1 base, the J end by 7 bases, with 11 bases between. CDR3 nucleotide sequence: TGTGCCAGCAGCTTAGAGAGGGGGGGTAATGAGCAGTTCTTC. This gives the protein CASSLERGGNEQFF.

The V and J genes are TRBV13 and TRBJ2-7, with D perhaps being TRBD1 or TRBD2 (5 bases each). CDR1 PRHDT and CDR2 FYEKMQ come from the germline V gene (reference sequence). Trimming took 5 bases from V and 2 from J, leaving 7 bases between them. The CDR3 is 12 amino acids. CDR3 sequence: CASSMGAYEQYF. The CDR3 DNA follows: TGTGCCAGCAGCATGGGGGCCTACGAGCAGTACTTC.

This clonotype was seen once. The CDR3, as DNA: TGTGCCAGCAGTTTTTCTCGGGGGCGCCGGAATCAGCCCCAGCATTTT. Translating gives CASSFSRGRRNQPQHF. The chain uses TRBV28 and TRBJ1-5; D possibly corresponds to TRBD1 (6 bases). The CDR3 is 16 amino acids. V shed 3 bases and J shed 4 bases, with 16 bases lying between them. Germline loops: CDR1 MDHEN, CDR2 SYDVKM.

This clonotype was seen a few times. V and J are TRBV28 and TRBJ2-7; maybe TRBD2 (5 bases). This CDR3 has 15 residues. Germline values: CDR1 MDHEN, CDR2 SYDVKM. V shed 6 bases and J shed 3 bases, with 18 bases lying between them. This chain's CDR3 is CASSTPSGWVYEQYF. CDR3 sequence (DNA): TGTGCCAGCAGCACTCCCTCGGGATGGGTCTACGAGCAGTACTTC.